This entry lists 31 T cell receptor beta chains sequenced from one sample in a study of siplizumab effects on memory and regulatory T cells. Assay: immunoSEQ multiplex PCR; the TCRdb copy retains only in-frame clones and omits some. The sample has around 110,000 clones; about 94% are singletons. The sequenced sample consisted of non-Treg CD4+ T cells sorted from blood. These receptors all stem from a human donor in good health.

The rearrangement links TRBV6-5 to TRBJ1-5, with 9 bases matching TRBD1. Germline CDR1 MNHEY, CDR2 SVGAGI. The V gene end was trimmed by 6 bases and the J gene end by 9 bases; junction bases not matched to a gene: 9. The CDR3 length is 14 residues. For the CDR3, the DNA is TGTGCCAGCAGCCAAGGGACAGGGCGCGGGCCCCAGCATTTT. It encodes CASSQGTGRGPQHF.

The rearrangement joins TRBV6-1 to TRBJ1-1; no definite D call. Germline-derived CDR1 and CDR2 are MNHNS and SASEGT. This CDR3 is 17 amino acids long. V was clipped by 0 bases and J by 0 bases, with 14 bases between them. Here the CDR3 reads CASSEATWRVLNTEAFF. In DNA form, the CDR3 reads TGTGCCAGCAGTGAAGCAACCTGGAGGGTCCTGAACACTGAAGCTTTCTTT.

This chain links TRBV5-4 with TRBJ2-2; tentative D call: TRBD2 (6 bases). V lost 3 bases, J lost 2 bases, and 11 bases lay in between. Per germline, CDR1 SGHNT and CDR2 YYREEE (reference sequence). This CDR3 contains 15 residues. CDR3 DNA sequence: TGTGCCAGCAGCTCCGGGCGGGGAAACACCGGGGAGCTGTTTTTT. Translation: CASSSGRGNTGELFF.

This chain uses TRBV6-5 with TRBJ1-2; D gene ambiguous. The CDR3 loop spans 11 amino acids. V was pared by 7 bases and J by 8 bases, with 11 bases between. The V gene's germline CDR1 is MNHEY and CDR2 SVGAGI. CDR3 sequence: CASTKGWGYTF. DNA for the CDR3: TGTGCCAGCACCAAAGGTTGGGGCTACACCTTC.

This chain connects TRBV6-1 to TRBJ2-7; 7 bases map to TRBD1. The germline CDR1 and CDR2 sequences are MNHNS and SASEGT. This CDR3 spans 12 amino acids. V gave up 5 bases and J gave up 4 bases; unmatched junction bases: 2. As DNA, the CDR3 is TGTGCCAGCAGTCAACAGGGGTACGAGCAGTACTTC. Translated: CASSQQGYEQYF.

The CDR3 reads CASSMEGGGSTEAFF. The CDR3 DNA is TGTGCCAGTAGTATGGAAGGGGGCGGAAGCACTGAAGCTTTCTTT. This chain uses TRBV19 with TRBJ1-1, with 7 bases lining up with TRBD1. Trimming at V came to 3 bases and at J to 4 bases, leaving 8 bases not matched to a gene. The CDR3 totals 15 residues. From germline, CDR1 is LNHDA and CDR2 SQIVND (reference sequence).

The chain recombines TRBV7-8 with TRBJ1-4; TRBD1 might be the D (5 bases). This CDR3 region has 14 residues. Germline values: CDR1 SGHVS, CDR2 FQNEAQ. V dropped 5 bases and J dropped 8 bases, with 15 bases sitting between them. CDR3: CASSPRNGGEKLFF. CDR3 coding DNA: TGTGCCAGCAGCCCTCGGAACGGGGGAGAAAAACTGTTTTTT.

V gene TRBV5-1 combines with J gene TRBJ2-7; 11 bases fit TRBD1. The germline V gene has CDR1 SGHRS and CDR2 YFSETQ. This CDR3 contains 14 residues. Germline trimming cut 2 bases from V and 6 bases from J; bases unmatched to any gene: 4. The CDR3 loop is CASSFGTGGGEQYF. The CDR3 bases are TGCGCCAGCAGCTTTGGGACAGGGGGAGGCGAGCAGTACTTC.

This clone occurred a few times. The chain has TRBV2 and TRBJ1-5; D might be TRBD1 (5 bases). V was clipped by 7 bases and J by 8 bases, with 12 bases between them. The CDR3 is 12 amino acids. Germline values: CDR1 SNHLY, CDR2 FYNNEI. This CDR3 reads CASMRLGEPQHF. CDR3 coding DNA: TGTGCCAGCATGAGGCTAGGGGAGCCCCAGCATTTT.

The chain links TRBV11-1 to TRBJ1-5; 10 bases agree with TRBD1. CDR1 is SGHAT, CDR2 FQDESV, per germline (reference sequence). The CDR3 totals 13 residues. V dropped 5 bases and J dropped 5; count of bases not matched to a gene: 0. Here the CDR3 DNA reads TGTGCCAGCAGCGGGACAGGGGATCAGCCCCAGCATTTT. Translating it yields CASSGTGDQPQHF.

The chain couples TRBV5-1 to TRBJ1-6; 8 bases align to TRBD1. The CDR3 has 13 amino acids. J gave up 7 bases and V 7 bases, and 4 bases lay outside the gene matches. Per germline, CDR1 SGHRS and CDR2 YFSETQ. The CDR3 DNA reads TGCGCCAGCCGGGGACAGGAAAATTCACCCCTCCACTTT. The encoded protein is CASRGQENSPLHF.

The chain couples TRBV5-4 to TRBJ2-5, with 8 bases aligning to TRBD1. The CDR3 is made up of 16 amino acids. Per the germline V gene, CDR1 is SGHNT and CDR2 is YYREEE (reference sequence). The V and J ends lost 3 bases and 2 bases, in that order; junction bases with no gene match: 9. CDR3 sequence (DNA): TGTGCCAGCAGCTCGGACCTAACAGGGGGACAAGAGACCCAGTACTTC. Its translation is CASSSDLTGGQETQYF.

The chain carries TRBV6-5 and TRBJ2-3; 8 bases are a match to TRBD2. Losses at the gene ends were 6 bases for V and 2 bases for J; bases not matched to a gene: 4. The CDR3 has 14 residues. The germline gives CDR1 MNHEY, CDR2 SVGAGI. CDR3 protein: CASRSLAATDTQYF. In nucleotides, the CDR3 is TGTGCCAGCAGATCACTAGCGGCCACAGATACGCAGTATTTT.

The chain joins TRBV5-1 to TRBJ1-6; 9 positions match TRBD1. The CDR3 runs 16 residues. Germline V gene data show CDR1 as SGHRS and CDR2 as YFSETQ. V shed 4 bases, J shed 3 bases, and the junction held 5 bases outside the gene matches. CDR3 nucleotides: TGCGCCAGCAGCAGACCGGACAGGGGCTATAATTCACCCCTCCACTTT. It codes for CASSRPDRGYNSPLHF.

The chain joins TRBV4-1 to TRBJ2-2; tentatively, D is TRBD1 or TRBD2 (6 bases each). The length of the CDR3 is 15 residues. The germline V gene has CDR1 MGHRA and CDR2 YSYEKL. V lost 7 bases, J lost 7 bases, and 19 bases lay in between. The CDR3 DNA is TGCGCCAGCAACCCCCCCGGGGGCAGGAACGGGGAGCTGTTTTTT. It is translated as CASNPPGGRNGELFF.

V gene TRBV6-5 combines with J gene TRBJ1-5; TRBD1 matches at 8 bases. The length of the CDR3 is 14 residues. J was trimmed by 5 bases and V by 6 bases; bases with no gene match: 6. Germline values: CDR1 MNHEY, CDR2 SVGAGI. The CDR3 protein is CASSRSTGDQPQHF. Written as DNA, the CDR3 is TGTGCCAGCAGCAGATCGACAGGGGATCAGCCCCAGCATTTT.

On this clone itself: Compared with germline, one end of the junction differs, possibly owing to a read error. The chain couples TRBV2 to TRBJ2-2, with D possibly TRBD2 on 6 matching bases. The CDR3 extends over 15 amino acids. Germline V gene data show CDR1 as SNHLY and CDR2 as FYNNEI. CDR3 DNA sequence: TGTGCCAGCAGTCAAGCAGCGGGCAACACCGGGGAGCTGTTTTTT. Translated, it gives CASSQAAGNTGELFF.

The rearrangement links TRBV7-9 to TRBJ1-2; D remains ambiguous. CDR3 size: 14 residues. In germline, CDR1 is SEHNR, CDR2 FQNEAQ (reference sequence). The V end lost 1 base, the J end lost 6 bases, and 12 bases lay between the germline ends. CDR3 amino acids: CASSLGTTIHGYTF. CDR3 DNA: TGTGCCAGCAGCTTAGGCACTACCATTCATGGCTACACCTTC. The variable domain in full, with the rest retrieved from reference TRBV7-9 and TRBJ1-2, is DTGVSQNPRHKITKRGQNVTFRCDPISEHNRLYWYRQTLGQGPEFLTYFQNEAQLEKSRLLSDRFSAERPKGSFSTLEIQRTEQGDSAMYLCASSLGTTIHGYTFGSGTRLTVV.

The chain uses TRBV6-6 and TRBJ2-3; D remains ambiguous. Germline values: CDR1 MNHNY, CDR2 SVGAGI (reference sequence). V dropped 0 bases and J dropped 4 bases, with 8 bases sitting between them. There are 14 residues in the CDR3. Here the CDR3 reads CASSYSRQADTQYF. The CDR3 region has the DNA TGTGCCAGCAGTTACTCCCGTCAGGCAGATACGCAGTATTTT.

The CDR3 nucleotides are TGTGCCAGCTGCAATAGCTCCTACAATGAGCAGTTCTTC. Encoded protein: CASCNSSYNEQFF. The rearrangement uses TRBV6-6 and TRBJ2-1; D gene uncertain. Trimming pared 8 bases from V and 0 bases from J, leaving 8 bases between. This CDR3 region has 13 residues. Germline V gives CDR1 MNHNY, CDR2 SVGAGI (reference sequence).

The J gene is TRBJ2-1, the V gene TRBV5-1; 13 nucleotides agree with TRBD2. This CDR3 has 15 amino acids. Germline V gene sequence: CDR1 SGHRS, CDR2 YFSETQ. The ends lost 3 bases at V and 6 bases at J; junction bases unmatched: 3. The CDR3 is CASSSLAGGGNEQFF. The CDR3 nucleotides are TGCGCCAGCAGCTCACTAGCGGGAGGGGGCAATGAGCAGTTCTTC. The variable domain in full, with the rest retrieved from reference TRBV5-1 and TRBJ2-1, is KAGVTQTPRYLIKTRGQQVTLSCSPISGHRSVSWYQQTPGQGLQFLFEYFSETQRNKGNFPGRFSGRQFSNSRSEMNVSTLELGDSALYLCASSSLAGGGNEQFFGPGTRLTVL.

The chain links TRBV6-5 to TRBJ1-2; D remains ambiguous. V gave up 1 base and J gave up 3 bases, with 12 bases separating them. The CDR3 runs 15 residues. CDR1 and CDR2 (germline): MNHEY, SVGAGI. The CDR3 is CASSYYLRKDYGYTF. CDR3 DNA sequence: TGTGCCAGCAGTTACTATCTGAGGAAGGACTATGGCTACACCTTC.

The CDR3 here is CASSFSTGLNTEAFF. The CDR3 DNA is TGTGCCAGCTCATTTTCTACAGGGCTGAACACTGAAGCTTTCTTT. The rearrangement links TRBV18 to TRBJ1-1; the D gene is possibly TRBD1 (6 bases). Germline CDR1 reads KGHSH; CDR2 reads LQKENI. V shed 5 bases and J shed 0 bases, with 13 bases lying between them. This CDR3 comprises 15 residues. Looking up the rest from reference TRBV18 and TRBJ1-1 gives the full variable domain: NAGVMQNPRHLVRRRGQEARLRCSPMKGHSHVYWYRQLPEEGLKFMVYLQKENIIDESGMPKERFSAEFPKEGPSILRIQQVVRGDSAAYFCASSFSTGLNTEAFFGQGTRLTVV.

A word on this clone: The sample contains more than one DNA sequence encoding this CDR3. The chain's CDR3 is CASSLGQGNEKLFF. CDR3 sequence (DNA): TGTGCCAGCAGCTTAGGACAGGGGAATGAAAAACTGTTTTTT. V gene TRBV7-9 combines with J gene TRBJ1-4, with 8 bases fitting TRBD1. This CDR3 contains 14 residues. The germline V gene has CDR1 SEHNR and CDR2 FQNEAQ (reference sequence). The V and J ends lost 1 base and 5 bases, in that order; junction bases with no gene match: 0.

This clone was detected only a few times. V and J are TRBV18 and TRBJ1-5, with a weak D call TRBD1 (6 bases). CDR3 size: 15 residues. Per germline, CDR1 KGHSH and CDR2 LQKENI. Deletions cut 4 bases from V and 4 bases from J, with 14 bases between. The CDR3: CASSLGQLANQPQHF. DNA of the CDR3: TGTGCCAGCTCACTCGGACAGTTAGCAAATCAGCCCCAGCATTTT.

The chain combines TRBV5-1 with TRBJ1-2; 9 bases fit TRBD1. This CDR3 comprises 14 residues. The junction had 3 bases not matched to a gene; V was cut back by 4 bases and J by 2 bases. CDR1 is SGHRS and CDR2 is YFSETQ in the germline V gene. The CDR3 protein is CASSVTGGNYGYTF. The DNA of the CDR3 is TGCGCCAGCAGCGTGACAGGGGGGAACTATGGCTACACCTTC.

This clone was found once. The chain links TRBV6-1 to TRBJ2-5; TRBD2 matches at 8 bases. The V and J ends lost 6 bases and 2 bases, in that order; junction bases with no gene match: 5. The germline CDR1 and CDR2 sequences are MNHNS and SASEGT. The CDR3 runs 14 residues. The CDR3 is CASRISGVQETQYF. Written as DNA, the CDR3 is TGTGCCAGCAGGATTAGCGGGGTACAAGAGACCCAGTACTTC.

The CDR3 bases are TGTGCCAGCAGCCTATCTAGCGGGGCCACCGGGGAGCTGTTTTTT. Its protein is CASSLSSGATGELFF. This chain links TRBV11-3 with TRBJ2-2, with 9 bases that match TRBD2. CDR3 length equals 15 residues. V dropped 5 bases and J dropped 4; count of bases not matched to a gene: 5. In germline, CDR1 is SGHNT, CDR2 YENEEA.

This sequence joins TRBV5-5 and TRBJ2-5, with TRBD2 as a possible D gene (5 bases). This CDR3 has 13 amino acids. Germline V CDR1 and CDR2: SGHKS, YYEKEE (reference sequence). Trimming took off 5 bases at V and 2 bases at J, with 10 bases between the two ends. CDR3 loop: CASRSLGQETQYF. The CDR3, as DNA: TGTGCCAGCAGGTCACTAGGACAAGAGACCCAGTACTTC.

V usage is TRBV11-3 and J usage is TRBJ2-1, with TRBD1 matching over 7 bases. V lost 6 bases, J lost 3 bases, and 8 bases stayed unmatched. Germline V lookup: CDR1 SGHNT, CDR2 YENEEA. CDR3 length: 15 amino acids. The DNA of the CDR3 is TGTGCCAGCAGTCCACAGGGGAGAGACTACAATGAGCAGTTCTTC. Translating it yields CASSPQGRDYNEQFF.

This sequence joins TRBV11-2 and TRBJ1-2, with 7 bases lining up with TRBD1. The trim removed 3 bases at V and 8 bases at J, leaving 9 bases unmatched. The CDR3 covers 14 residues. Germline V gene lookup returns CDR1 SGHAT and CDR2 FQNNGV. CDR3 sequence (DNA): TGTGCCAGCAGCTTCCGGGACAGCTTTCTCGGCTACACCTTC. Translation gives CASSFRDSFLGYTF.